Here is one T cell receptor beta chain with its context. The sample is drawn from a study of CD8 T cells in Susac syndrome. Reverse transcription used about 0.45 to 1 ug RNA and random hexamers. From the immunoSEQ multiplex PCR reads, TCRdb called clonotypes with MiXCR, one entry per CDR3 protein. The sample holds about 83,000 distinct CDR3 sequences; about 96% are singletons and the top ten take approximately 0.42%. This sequence originates from a human donor with Susac syndrome. Source material: CD8+ T cells from PBMCs.

The CDR3 nucleotides read TGCAGTGCTAAGGGGACCGGGGGAGGTACCCAGTACTTC. Amino acid sequence: CSAKGTGGGTQYF. This chain joins TRBV20-1 and TRBJ2-5; perhaps TRBD2 as D (6 bases). This CDR3 has 13 amino acids. Germline CDR1 DFQATT, CDR2 SNEGSKA (reference sequence). Trimming left V 4 bases short and J 8 bases short, with 17 bases between.